Below, 4 T cell receptor beta chains from the same sample are listed, as sequenced in a study of T-cell memory formation after mild COVID-19. TCRdb fed the 5' RACE reads into MiXCR, producing one record per CDR3 protein. This sample has roughly 300,000 distinct CDR3 sequences, with roughly an eighth found just once. Sequencing input: PBMCs or a T cell subset sorted from them (not recorded which). All receptors derive from a man aged 18-30 years who had mild COVID-19 (a few samples of this study predate the infection). Cell type and time point are not known.

This clonotype was observed a few times. The rearrangement joins TRBV29-1 to TRBJ2-1; D could derive from TRBD1 or TRBD2 (6 bases each). The CDR3 spans 15 residues. The germline V gene has CDR1 SQVTM and CDR2 ANQGSEA. V was cut by 4 bases and J by 3 bases, with 16 bases left in between. The CDR3 bases are TGCAGCGTTGCGGGGGCCGGGACTCACTACAATGAGCAGTTCTTC. Translating it yields CSVAGAGTHYNEQFF.

This clonotype showed up many times. The chain uses TRBV5-5 and TRBJ2-7; the D is unclear. The germline gives CDR1 SGHKS, CDR2 YYEKEE (reference sequence). CDR3 length: 12 amino acids. Trimming cost V 4 bases and J 0 bases, with 5 bases left between them. As DNA, the CDR3 is TGTGCCAGCAGCCTCACCTCCTACGAGCAGTACTTC. Translating gives CASSLTSYEQYF.

J is TRBJ2-1 and V is TRBV2, with D perhaps assigned TRBD1 or TRBD2 (7 bases each). V gave up 8 bases and J gave up 8 bases, with 16 bases separating them. This CDR3 has 13 residues. Germline CDR1 SNHLY, CDR2 FYNNEI. CDR3 DNA sequence: TGTGCCAGCGGGGGGGACAGTCGCGATGAGCAGTTCTTC. As protein: CASGGDSRDEQFF.

This clonotype occurred a few times. The V gene is TRBV6-5, the J gene TRBJ2-7, with D uncertain. Trimming removed 5 bases from V and 4 bases from J, with 18 bases in between. Per the germline V gene, CDR1 is MNHEY and CDR2 is SVGAGI. This CDR3 spans 15 amino acids. CDR3 residues: CASSPRTSPPYEQYF. The CDR3 DNA reads TGTGCCAGCAGTCCGCGCACCTCTCCCCCTTACGAGCAGTACTTC.